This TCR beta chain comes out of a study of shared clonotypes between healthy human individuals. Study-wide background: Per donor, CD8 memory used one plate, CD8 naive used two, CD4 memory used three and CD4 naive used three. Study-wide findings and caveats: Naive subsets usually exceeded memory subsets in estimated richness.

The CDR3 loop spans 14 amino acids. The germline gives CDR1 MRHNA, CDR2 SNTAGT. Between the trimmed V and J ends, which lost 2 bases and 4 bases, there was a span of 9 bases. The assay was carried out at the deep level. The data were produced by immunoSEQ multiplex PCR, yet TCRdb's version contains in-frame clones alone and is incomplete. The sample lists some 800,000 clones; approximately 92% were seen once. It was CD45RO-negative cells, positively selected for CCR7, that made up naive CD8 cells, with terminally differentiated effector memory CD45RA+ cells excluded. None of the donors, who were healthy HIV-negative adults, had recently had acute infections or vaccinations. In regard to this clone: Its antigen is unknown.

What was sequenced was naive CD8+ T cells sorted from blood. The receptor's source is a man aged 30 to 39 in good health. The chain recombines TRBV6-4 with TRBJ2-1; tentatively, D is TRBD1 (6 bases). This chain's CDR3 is CASSDGTLYNEQFF. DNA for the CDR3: TGTGCCAGCAGTGACGGGACATTATACAATGAGCAGTTCTTC.